This T cell receptor beta chain was documented in a study of blood T cells in healthy people across ages. The study, taken as a whole, reports: Diversity figures derived from one million T cells were judged to underestimate the true value.

As to this clonotype: The antigen remains unidentified.

Per germline, CDR1 SQVTM and CDR2 ANQGSEA. The V segment lost 4 bases and the J segment 0 bases; nucleotides outside the gene matches: 11. CDR3 size: 17 residues. Every donor provided roughly 10 milliliters of peripheral blood. There were at least 6 micrograms of total RNA extracted from every sample. A J-beta primer mix and a sample-barcoded 5' primer were used in a second PCR of about 6 to 12 cycles. Each CDR3 protein is one row after TCRdb ran MiXCR on the 5' RACE reads. The repertoire consists of about 1 million distinct CDR3 sequences, with roughly 45% occurring once and the leading ten covering 18%.

The gene calls are TRBV29-1 and TRBJ1-4; 7 positions match TRBD1. The sample comprised blood. The sequence came from a woman aged 60 to 75 in good health. The CDR3 here is CSVGGDSRLATNEKLFF. Here the CDR3 DNA reads TGCAGCGTTGGGGGGGACAGCCGGCTTGCAACTAATGAAAAACTGTTTTTT.